This T cell receptor beta chain was identified during a study of response to subunit inactivated influenza vaccine. TCRdb ran MiXCR on the RT-PCR reads and lists one entry per CDR3 protein. This sample has 550,000 to 650,000 distinct CDR3 sequences; approximately 12% occur once, and the top ten carry about a tenth. Findings and limits, study-wide: Every seasonal influenza vaccination brings in few new T cells, the authors suggested.

The J segment lost 6 bases and the V segment lost 5 bases, leaving 9 bases of the junction unmatched. CDR1 and CDR2 from the germline V gene are SGHTA and FQGNSA. The CDR3 sequence is 14 residues long. This clonotype occurred many times. Antigen specificity is unknown. Sequenced here: PBMCs from blood, sampled on the day of vaccination. The receptor was derived from a man aged 45-60 years who received an inactivated influenza vaccine. This sequence joins TRBV7-2 and TRBJ1-1; 7 bases agree with TRBD1. The CDR3 sequence: CASSRETGFPEAFF. The CDR3 DNA reads TGTGCCAGCAGCCGAGAGACAGGGTTCCCTGAAGCTTTCTTT.